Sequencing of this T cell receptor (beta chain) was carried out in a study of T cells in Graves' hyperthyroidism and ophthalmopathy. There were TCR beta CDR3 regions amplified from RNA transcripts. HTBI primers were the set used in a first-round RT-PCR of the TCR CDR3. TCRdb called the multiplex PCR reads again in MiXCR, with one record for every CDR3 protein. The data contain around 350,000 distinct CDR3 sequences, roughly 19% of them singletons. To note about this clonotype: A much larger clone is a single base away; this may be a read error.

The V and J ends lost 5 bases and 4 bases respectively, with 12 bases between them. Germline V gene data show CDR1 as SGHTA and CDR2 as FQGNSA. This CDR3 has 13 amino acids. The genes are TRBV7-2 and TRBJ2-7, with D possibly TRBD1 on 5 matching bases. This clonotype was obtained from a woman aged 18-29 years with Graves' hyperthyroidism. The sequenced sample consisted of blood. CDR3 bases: TGTACCAGCAGCGAGAGGTCAGGGTACGAGCAGTACTTC. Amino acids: CTSSERSGYEQYF.